Given below is one TCR beta chain in context. What it binds is not known. Assembly of TCR beta libraries relied on iRepertoire HTBI primers together with Arm-PCR of CDR3 regions. TCRdb processed the multiplex PCR reads anew with MiXCR; each CDR3 protein has one entry. The table includes about 540,000 distinct CDR3 sequences, approximately 13% detected once. The entry originates in a study of regulatory T cells in long-lasting Graves disease. Study-level points and caveats: Persistent Graves' cases showed lower TCR diversity than newly diagnosed cases.

Indicated time point: newly diagnosed GD, antithyroid drugs for less than 3 months. From PBMCs, RNA was extracted and then used to make the TCR library. By American Thyroid Association guidelines, Graves' disease was diagnosed in the cohort. The CDR3 has 14 residues. The V gene lost 2 bases and the J gene lost 5 bases, with 12 bases spanning the gap. Germline CDR1 is SEHNR and CDR2 is FQNEAQ (reference sequence). A further study also used this sample, focusing on T cells in Graves' hyperthyroidism and ophthalmopathy. That study reports: Clinical symptoms, serum thyroxine and TRAb, thyroid ultrasound and orbital computed tomography together formed the diagnostic basis. TCR CDR3 underwent first-round RT-PCR with the HTBI primer set.

The specimen was peripheral blood mononuclear cells (PBMCs), collected at new diagnosis, from a patient treated with antithyroid drugs. The TCR comes from a man in his thirties or forties with Graves disease. The V gene is TRBV7-9, the J gene TRBJ1-1; D gene uncertain. The CDR3 DNA reads as TGTGCCAGCAGCTTAAGAAGATTAGAGACTGAAGCTTTCTTT. Its translation: CASSLRRLETEAFF.